Each of the 5 T cell receptor beta chains below was sequenced from the same sample in a study of cytotoxic CD8 clonotypes in ibrutinib-treated CLL. The repertoire was sequenced with immunoSEQ multiplex PCR; TCRdb's copy has only in-frame clones and lacks some. The sample shows about 160,000 clones, 70% to 90% of them seen only once. Source: PBMCs, taken at disease progression, from a patient treated with ibrutinib. These receptors were collected from a human donor with chronic lymphocytic leukemia.

This rearrangement joins TRBV10-3 to TRBJ1-2; 7 nucleotides line up with TRBD1. In germline, CDR1 is ENHRY, CDR2 SYGVKD. With V trimmed by 5 bases and J by 0 bases, 12 bases remained unmatched. CDR3 length equals 17 residues. The CDR3 reads CAISKGASVSSNYGYTF. The DNA for the CDR3 is TGTGCCATCAGTAAGGGGGCCAGCGTCTCCTCTAACTATGGCTACACCTTC.

This clone has more than one count but fewer than ten. V and J are TRBV27 and TRBJ2-2; the match to TRBD2 covers 11 bases. The length of the CDR3 is 15 residues. V shed 6 bases, J shed 5 bases, and the junction held 5 bases outside the gene matches. The germline V gene encodes CDR1 MNHEY and CDR2 SMNVEV (reference sequence). In nucleotides, the CDR3 is TGTGCCAGCAGGTCTACTAGCGGGAGAACCGGGGAGCTGTTTTTT. Amino acids: CASRSTSGRTGELFF.

The chain uses TRBV7-9 and TRBJ2-2; possible D gene TRBD2, 5 bases. Germline V gene sequence: CDR1 SEHNR, CDR2 FQNEAQ (reference sequence). Trimming shortened V by 1 base and J by 1 base, and 10 bases separated the two germline ends. This CDR3 is built from 16 residues. CDR3: CASSLEAVRNTGELFF. CDR3 in DNA: TGTGCCAGCAGCTTAGAAGCGGTGAGGAACACCGGGGAGCTGTTTTTT.

This clone came up once. For the CDR3, the DNA is TGTGCCAGCAGTCGGACTAGCGGGACCTACAATGAGCAGTTCTTC. Protein product: CASSRTSGTYNEQFF. This chain joins TRBV5-6 and TRBJ2-1, with 12 positions matching TRBD2. Trimming cost V 5 bases and J 2 bases; bases outside gene matches: 2. The germline CDR1 and CDR2 sequences are SGHDT and YYEEEE. This CDR3 region has 15 residues.

The chain joins TRBV28 to TRBJ1-2; tentative D call: TRBD1 (6 bases). CDR3 size: 17 residues. Trimming shortened V by 6 bases and J by 4 bases, and 24 bases separated the two germline ends. Germline CDR1 and CDR2: MDHEN and SYDVKM. CDR3 nucleotide sequence: TGTGCCAGCAGCCTCAACGGGGGTCGGTTAGGGGGCTATGGCTACACCTTC. It codes for CASSLNGGRLGGYGYTF.